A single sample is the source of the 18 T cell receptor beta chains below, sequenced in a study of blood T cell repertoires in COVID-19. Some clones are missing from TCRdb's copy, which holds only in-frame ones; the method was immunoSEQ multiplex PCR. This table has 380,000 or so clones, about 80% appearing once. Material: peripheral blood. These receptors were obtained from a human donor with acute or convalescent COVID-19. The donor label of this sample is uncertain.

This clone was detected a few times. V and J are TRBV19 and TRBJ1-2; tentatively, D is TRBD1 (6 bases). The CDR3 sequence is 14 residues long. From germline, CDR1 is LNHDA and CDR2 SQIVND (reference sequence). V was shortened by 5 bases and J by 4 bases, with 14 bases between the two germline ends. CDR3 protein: CASSATGSSYGYTF. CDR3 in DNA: TGTGCCAGTAGTGCCACAGGGAGCAGCTATGGCTACACCTTC.

CDR3 amino acids: CASSQTGGTYEQYF. The DNA of the CDR3 is TGTGCCAGCAGCCAAACGGGTGGCACCTACGAGCAGTACTTC. The chain links TRBV5-8 to TRBJ2-7; no clear D gene. Between the trimmed V and J ends, which lost 4 bases and 2 bases, there was a span of 13 bases. CDR3 length: 14 residues. CDR1 and CDR2 from the germline V gene are SGHTS and YDEGEE. The full variable domain, with the rest looked up from reference TRBV5-8 and TRBJ2-7, is EAGVTQSPTHLIKTRGQQATLRCSPISGHTSVYWYQQALGLGLQFLLWYDEGEERNRGNFPPRFSGRQFPNYSSELNVNALELEDSALYLCASSQTGGTYEQYFGPGTRLTVT.

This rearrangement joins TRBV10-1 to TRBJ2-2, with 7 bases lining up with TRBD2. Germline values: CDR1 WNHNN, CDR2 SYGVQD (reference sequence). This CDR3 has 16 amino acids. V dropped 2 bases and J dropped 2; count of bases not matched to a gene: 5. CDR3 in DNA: TGCGCCAGCAGTGAGGGGGGGGTTCCTAACACCGGGGAGCTGTTTTTT. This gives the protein CASSEGGVPNTGELFF.

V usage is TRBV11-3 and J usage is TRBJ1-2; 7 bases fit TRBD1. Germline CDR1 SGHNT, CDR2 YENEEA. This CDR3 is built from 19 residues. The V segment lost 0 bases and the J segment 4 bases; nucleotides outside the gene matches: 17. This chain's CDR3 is CASSLEGSEDRKKLYGYTF. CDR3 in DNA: TGTGCCAGCAGCTTAGAAGGGAGTGAGGACAGGAAAAAACTCTATGGCTACACCTTC.

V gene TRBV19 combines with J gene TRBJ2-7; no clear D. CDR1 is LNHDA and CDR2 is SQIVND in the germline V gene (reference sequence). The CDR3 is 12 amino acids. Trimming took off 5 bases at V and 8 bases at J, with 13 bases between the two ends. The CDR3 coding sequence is TGTGCCAGTAGTCCCGACCGACTGAAGCAGTACTTC. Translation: CASSPDRLKQYF.

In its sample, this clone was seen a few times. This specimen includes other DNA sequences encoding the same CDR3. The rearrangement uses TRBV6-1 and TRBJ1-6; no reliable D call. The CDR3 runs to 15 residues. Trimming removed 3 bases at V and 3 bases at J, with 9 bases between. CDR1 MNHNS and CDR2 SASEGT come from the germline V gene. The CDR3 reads CASSDLGLYNSPLHF. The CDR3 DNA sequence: TGTGCCAGCAGTGATCTCGGACTCTATAATTCACCCCTCCACTTT.

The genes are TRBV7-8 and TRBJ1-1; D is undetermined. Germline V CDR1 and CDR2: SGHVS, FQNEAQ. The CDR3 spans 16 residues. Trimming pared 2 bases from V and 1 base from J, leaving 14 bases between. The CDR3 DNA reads TGTGCCAGCAGCTTATGGTCAGGCCGGCAGAACACTGAAGCTTTCTTT. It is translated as CASSLWSGRQNTEAFF.

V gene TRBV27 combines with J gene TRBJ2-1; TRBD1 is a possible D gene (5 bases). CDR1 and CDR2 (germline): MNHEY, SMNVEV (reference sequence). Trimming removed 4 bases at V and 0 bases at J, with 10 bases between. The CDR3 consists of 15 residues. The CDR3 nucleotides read TGTGCCAGCAGTTCCCGACAGACCTCCTACAATGAGCAGTTCTTC. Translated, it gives CASSSRQTSYNEQFF.

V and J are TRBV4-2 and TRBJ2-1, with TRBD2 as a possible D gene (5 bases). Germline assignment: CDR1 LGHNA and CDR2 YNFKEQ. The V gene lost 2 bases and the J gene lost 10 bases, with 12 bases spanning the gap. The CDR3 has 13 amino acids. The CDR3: CASSQPPLAEQFF. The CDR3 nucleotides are TGTGCCAGCAGCCAACCACCCCTAGCAGAGCAGTTCTTC.

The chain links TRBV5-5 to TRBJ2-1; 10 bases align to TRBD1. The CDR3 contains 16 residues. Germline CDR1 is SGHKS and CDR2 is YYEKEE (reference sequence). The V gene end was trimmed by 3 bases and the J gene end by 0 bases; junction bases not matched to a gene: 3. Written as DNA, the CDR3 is TGTGCCAGCAGCTCGAGGACAGGGGGCTCCTACAATGAGCAGTTCTTC. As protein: CASSSRTGGSYNEQFF. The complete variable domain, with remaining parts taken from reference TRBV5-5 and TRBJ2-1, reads DAGVTQSPTHLIKTRGQQVTLRCSPISGHKSVSWYQQVLGQGPQFIFQYYEKEERGRGNFPDRFSARQFPNYSSELNVNALLLGDSALYLCASSSRTGGSYNEQFFGPGTRLTVL.

CDR3 coding DNA: TGTGCCAGCAGCTTAGGTGACGAGACAGCCCTTTATGGCTACACCTTC. Amino acid sequence: CASSLGDETALYGYTF. The chain couples TRBV7-2 to TRBJ1-2; D perhaps matches TRBD1 (5 bases). V gave up 1 base and J gave up 5 bases, with 17 bases separating them. Germline lookup yields CDR1 SGHTA and CDR2 FQGNSA. This CDR3 has 16 amino acids.

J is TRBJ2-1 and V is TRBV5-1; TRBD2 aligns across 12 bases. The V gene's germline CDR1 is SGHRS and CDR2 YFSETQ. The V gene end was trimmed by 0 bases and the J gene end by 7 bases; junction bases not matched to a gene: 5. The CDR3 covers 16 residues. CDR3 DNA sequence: TGCGCCAGCAGCTTGGGGGGACTAGCGGGTTCGAATGAGCAGTTCTTC. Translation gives CASSLGGLAGSNEQFF.

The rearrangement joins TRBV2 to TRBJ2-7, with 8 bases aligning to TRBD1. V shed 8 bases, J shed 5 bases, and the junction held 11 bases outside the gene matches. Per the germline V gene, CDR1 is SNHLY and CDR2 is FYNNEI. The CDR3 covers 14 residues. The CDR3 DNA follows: TGTGCCAGCTCCACCCGACAGGGGATCCACGAGCAGTACTTC. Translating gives CASSTRQGIHEQYF.

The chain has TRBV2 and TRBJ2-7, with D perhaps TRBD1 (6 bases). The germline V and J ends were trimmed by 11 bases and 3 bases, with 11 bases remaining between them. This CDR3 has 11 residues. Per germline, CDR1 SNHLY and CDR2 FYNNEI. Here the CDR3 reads CAAQGDYEQYF. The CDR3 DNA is TGTGCCGCACAGGGAGACTACGAGCAGTACTTC.

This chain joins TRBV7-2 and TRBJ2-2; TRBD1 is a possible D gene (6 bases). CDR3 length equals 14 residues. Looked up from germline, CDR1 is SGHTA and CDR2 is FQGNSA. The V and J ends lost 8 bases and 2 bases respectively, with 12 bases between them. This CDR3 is CASGGQINTGELFF. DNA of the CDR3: TGTGCCAGCGGCGGACAGATAAACACCGGGGAGCTGTTTTTT.

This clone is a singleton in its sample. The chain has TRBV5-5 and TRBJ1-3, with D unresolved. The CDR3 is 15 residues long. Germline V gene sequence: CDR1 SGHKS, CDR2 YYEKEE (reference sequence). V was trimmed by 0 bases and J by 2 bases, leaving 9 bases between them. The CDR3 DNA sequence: TGTGCCAGCAGCTTGGGTTTAGATCCTGGAAACACCATATATTTT. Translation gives CASSLGLDPGNTIYF.

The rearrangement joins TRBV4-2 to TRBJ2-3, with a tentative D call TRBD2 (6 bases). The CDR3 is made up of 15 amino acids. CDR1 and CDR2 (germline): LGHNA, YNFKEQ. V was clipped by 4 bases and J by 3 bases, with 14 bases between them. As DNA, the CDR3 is TGTGCCAGCAGCCCCCAAGTGGGGACTACAGATACGCAGTATTTT. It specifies CASSPQVGTTDTQYF.

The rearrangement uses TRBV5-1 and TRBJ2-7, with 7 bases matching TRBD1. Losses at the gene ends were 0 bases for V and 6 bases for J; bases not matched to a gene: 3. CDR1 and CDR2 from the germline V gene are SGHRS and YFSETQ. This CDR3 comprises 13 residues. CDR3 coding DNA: TGCGCCAGCAGCTTGGAACAGGGGATCGAGCAGTACTTC. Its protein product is CASSLEQGIEQYF.